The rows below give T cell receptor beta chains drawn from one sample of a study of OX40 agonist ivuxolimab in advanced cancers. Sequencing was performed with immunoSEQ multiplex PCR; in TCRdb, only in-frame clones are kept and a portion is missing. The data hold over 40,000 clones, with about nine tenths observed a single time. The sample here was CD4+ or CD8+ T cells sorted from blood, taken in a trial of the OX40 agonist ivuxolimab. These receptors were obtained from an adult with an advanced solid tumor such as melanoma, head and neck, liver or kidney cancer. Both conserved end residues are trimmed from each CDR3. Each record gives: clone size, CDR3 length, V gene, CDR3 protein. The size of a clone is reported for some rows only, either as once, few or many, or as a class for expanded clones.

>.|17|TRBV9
ASSVGTGTSRLAKNIQY
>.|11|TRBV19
ASTIPAGSEAF
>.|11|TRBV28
ASSFQNTGELF
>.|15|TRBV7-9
ASSQRTSGRVTDTQY
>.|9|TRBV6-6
ASSGLQTQY
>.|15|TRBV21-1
ASSTGLAGDLVYEQY
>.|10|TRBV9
ASSRGQAEAF
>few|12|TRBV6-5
ASSLADRGYGYT
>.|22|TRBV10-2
ASSESSWDRGKRTGAPSYNEQF
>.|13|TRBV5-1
ASSLEGASSYEQY
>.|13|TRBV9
ASSPRQGPPDTQY
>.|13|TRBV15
ATSRAEPGSDTQY
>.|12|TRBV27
ASGVTGSEETQY
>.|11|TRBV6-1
ASRTGSGNTIY
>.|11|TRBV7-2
ASSLINTGELF
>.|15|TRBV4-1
ASSQARDREANYGYT
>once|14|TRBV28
ASSSISGQVNYGYT
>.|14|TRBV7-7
ASSLVGQGSFDEQF
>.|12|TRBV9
ASSVDRGGYGYT
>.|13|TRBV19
ASSIRGGATDTQY
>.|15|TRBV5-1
ASSPGGSGGAYDTQY
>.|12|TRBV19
ASCRGYSNQPQH
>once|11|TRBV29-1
SVVVGGYNEQF
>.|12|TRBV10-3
ATQADSQNEKLF
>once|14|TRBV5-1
ASQNGGLATNEKLF
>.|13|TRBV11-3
ASSSYGGGVNEQF
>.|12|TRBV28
ASSLGGTNQPQH
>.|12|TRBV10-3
AISDVGKVYGYT
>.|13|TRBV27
ASSFTPDLAYGYT
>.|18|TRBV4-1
ASSQEVRSPGTVSSAPQH
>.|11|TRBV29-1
SVAAGTSETQY
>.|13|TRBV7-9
ASSPPTGGYTEAF
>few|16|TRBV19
ASSIGGRWRSSYNEQF
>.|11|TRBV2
ASSEMRGAEAF